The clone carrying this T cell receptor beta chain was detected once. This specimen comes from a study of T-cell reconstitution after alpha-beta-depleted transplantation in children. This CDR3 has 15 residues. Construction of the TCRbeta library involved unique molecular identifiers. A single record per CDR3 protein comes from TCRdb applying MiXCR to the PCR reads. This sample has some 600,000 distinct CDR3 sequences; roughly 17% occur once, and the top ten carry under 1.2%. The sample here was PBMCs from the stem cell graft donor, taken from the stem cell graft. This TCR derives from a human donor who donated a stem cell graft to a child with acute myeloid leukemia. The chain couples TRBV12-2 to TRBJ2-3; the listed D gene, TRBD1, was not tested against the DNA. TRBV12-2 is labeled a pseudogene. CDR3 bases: TGTGCAAGTCGCTTAGCGCTTTACCACAGGGAGGCGCAGTATTTT. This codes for CASRLALYHREAQYF.